One and the same sample provided the 32 T cell receptor beta chains below, sequenced in a study of glioma-infiltrating T cells. Using RNA template, CDR3s of TCR alpha and beta were amplified with iRepertoire arm-PCR. One entry per CDR3 protein results from TCRdb running MiXCR on the multiplex PCR reads. The sample shows over 90,000 distinct CDR3 sequences, less than 30% of them seen only once. The sequenced sample consisted of glioma tissue, nonneoplastic brain tissue, or PBMCs (not recorded which). These TCRs come from a human donor with low-grade glioma or glioblastoma, undergoing nonglioma brain surgery, or in good health (not recorded which).

In its sample, this clonotype was seen a few times. This sequence joins TRBV11-2 and TRBJ1-1; 9 positions agree with TRBD1. V shed 5 bases, J shed 5 bases, and the junction held 6 bases outside the gene matches. CDR3 size: 14 residues. Per germline, CDR1 SGHAT and CDR2 FQNNGV. As DNA, the CDR3 is TGTGCCAGCAGCCGAGGGACAGGGAGAACTGAAGCTTTCTTT. This codes for CASSRGTGRTEAFF.

This clonotype was detected ten times or more. This sequence joins TRBV25-1 and TRBJ2-7; D is ambiguous. Germline lookup yields CDR1 MGHDK and CDR2 SYGVNS. Between the trimmed V and J ends, which lost 4 bases and 2 bases, there was a span of 9 bases. CDR3 length: 13 residues. DNA for the CDR3: TGTGCCAGCAGTGGCTCAGGAACCTACGAGCAGTACTTC. Protein product: CASSGSGTYEQYF.

Comment on this clonotype: A clone one base away is much larger, so this may be a read error. CDR3 DNA: TGTGCCAGCAGCGGGACTTTAAGGGCCAATGAGCAGTCCTTC. Protein product: CASSGTLRANEQSF. This sequence joins TRBV6-1 and TRBJ2-1; the D gene is possibly TRBD2 (6 bases). Germline V lookup: CDR1 MNHNS, CDR2 SASEGT. The CDR3 runs 14 residues.

This clonotype was detected ten times or more. The V gene is TRBV6-2 or TRBV6-3, the J gene TRBJ1-1; unclear D gene. This CDR3 contains 12 residues. Germline CDR1 MNHEY, CDR2 SVGEGT. The V end lost 3 bases, the J end lost 5 bases, and 7 bases lay between the germline ends. The CDR3 loop reads CASSYPVTEAFF. The DNA for the CDR3 is TGTGCCAGCAGTTATCCCGTAACTGAAGCTTTCTTT.

Many counts were recorded for this clonotype. The CDR3 DNA follows: TGTGCCAGCAGTGCCGCGTACCGAAACACCATATATTTT. It specifies CASSAAYRNTIYF. This rearrangement joins TRBV7-2 to TRBJ1-3; D call uncertain. Germline V CDR1 and CDR2: SGHTA, FQGNSA. Trimming stripped 6 bases from V and 5 bases from J, with 11 bases between. The CDR3 covers 13 residues.

Concerning this clonotype itself: A read error is possible here, since a much larger clone lies one base away. The CDR3 loop reads CASSGTGSSCNEQFF. The CDR3 bases are TGTGCCAGCAGTGGAACAGGTAGCTCCTGCAATGAGCAGTTCTTC. The rearrangement links TRBV6-1 to TRBJ2-1, with D possibly TRBD1 on 5 matching bases. This CDR3 is 15 amino acids long. Germline CDR1 is MNHNS and CDR2 is SASEGT.

This clonotype came up a few times. The chain joins TRBV18 to TRBJ1-2; the D gene is possibly TRBD1 (6 bases). CDR1 and CDR2 from the germline V gene are KGHSH and LQKENI. The CDR3 length is 13 residues. V was trimmed by 5 bases and J by 2 bases, leaving 9 bases between them. CDR3 nucleotides: TGTGCCAGCTCAAGGCAGGGGAACTATGGCTACACCTTC. This gives the protein CASSRQGNYGYTF.

The CDR3 loop reads CASSLSARTDTQYF. The CDR3 region has the DNA TGTGCCAGCAGTTTATCCGCCCGGACAGATACGCAGTATTTT. The chain joins TRBV12-3 or TRBV12-4 to TRBJ2-3; unclear D gene. Between the trimmed V and J ends, which lost 2 bases and 3 bases, there was a span of 9 bases. The CDR3 spans 14 residues.

The chain joins TRBV7-9 to TRBJ2-1; 11 bases match TRBD2. The CDR3 has 16 amino acids. The germline V gene has CDR1 SEHNR and CDR2 FQNEAQ (reference sequence). Trimming at V came to 5 bases and at J to 8 bases, leaving 11 bases not matched to a gene. The CDR3 sequence: CASSNTASGRWDEQFF. The DNA of the CDR3 is TGTGCCAGCAGCAATACAGCTAGCGGGAGGTGGGATGAGCAGTTCTTC.

This sequence joins TRBV27 and TRBJ2-7; no clear D gene. Germline CDR1 MNHEY, CDR2 SMNVEV (reference sequence). The CDR3 totals 15 residues. V was shortened by 6 bases and J by 6 bases, with 21 bases between the two germline ends. CDR3: CASSLVRGRSVEQYF. DNA for the CDR3: TGTGCCAGCAGCTTGGTACGAGGTAGGTCTGTCGAGCAGTACTTC.

With regard to this clonotype: This may stem from a read error, because a much larger clone lies one nucleotide away. This chain links TRBV24-1 with TRBJ2-2; the D is unclear. The CDR3 covers 14 residues. V dropped 6 bases and J dropped 2 bases, with 9 bases sitting between them. From germline, CDR1 is KGHDR and CDR2 SFDVKD. CDR3 coding DNA: TGTGCCACCAGTTCGGGTCTTAACACCGGGGAGCTGTTTTTT. Protein: CATSSGLNTGELFF.

In its sample, this clonotype was seen many times. The chain is built from TRBV7-6 and TRBJ1-3, with no clear D. The CDR3 is made up of 15 amino acids. Germline V gene lookup returns CDR1 SGHVS and CDR2 FNYEAQ. Trimming stripped 5 bases from V and 3 bases from J, with 14 bases between. The CDR3 DNA reads as TGTGCCAGCAGCCAGCGGGTCGACGGTGGAAACACCATATATTTT. This sequence encodes CASSQRVDGGNTIYF.

The table lists this clonotype with many counts. The genes are TRBV4-2 and TRBJ2-3; D tentatively reads TRBD1 or TRBD2 (5 bases each). Deletions cut 0 bases from V and 2 bases from J, with 9 bases between. Looked up from germline, CDR1 is LGHNA and CDR2 is YNFKEQ. The CDR3 spans 15 residues. CDR3 nucleotide sequence: TGTGCCAGCAGCCAAGAGAGGGGACCCACAGATACGCAGTATTTT. Its translation is CASSQERGPTDTQYF.

The chain joins TRBV7-9 to TRBJ2-7; 10 nucleotides align to TRBD1. The V segment lost 4 bases and the J segment 3 bases; nucleotides outside the gene matches: 9. The length of the CDR3 is 16 residues. Germline V CDR1 and CDR2: SEHNR, FQNEAQ (reference sequence). CDR3 DNA: TGTGCCAGCAGCTCACTCGACAGGGGGCTAATCTACGAGCAGTACTTC. The encoded protein is CASSSLDRGLIYEQYF. The complete variable domain, with remaining parts taken from reference TRBV7-9 and TRBJ2-7, reads DTGVSQNPRHKITKRGQNVTFRCDPISEHNRLYWYRQTLGQGPEFLTYFQNEAQLEKSRLLSDRFSAERPKGSFSTLEIQRTEQGDSAMYLCASSSLDRGLIYEQYFGPGTRLTVT.

Only a few counts were recorded for this clonotype. The V gene is TRBV11-2, the J gene TRBJ2-2; D is unresolved. V dropped 5 bases and J dropped 2 bases, with 18 bases sitting between them. CDR1 is SGHAT, CDR2 FQNNGV, per germline. The CDR3 extends over 17 amino acids. The CDR3 DNA follows: TGTGCCAGCAGCCAACCGCGAGACAACCCTAACACCGGGGAGCTGTTTTTT. As protein: CASSQPRDNPNTGELFF.

As regards this clonotype: This may arise from a read error, as a much more abundant clone is one base away. The V call is TRBV12-3 or TRBV12-4, the J call TRBJ1-1, with D hard to call. Trimming left V 2 bases short and J 4 bases short, with 5 bases between. This CDR3 contains 12 residues. CDR3 region: CASSLPSTEAFF. The CDR3 nucleotides read TGTGCCAGCAGTTTACCCTCCACTGAAGCTTTCTTT.

This sequence joins TRBV7-9 and TRBJ2-1, with D possibly being TRBD2 (5 bases). Germline CDR1 is SEHNR and CDR2 is FQNEAQ (reference sequence). The CDR3 contains 14 residues. V was trimmed by 3 bases and J by 9 bases, leaving 15 bases between them. Here the CDR3 reads CASSFPSSGSEQFF. The CDR3 DNA follows: TGTGCCAGCAGCTTCCCGAGTTCGGGGAGTGAGCAGTTCTTC.

This clonotype appeared once. Since no conserved phenylalanine or tryptophan closes the CDR3, a read error is the likely cause. The chain is built from TRBV4-2 and TRBJ1-1, with a weak D call TRBD1 (6 bases). The ends were cut back, 5 bases at V and 3 bases at J, with 10 bases in the middle. Germline V gene sequence: CDR1 LGHNA, CDR2 YNFKEQ. The CDR3 sequence is 13 residues long. The CDR3 DNA follows: TGTGCCAGCAGCATAGGGGGGGACACTGAAGCTTTCCTT. It encodes CASSIGGDTEAFL.

This clonotype was recorded a few times. This chain uses TRBV3-1 with TRBJ2-5; possible D gene TRBD2, 5 bases. The CDR3 sequence is 13 residues long. The V and J ends lost 8 bases and 2 bases respectively, with 12 bases between them. Germline V gene data show CDR1 as LGHDT and CDR2 as YNNKEL (reference sequence). CDR3 sequence (DNA): TGTGCCAGCCGACTAAATTCTCAAGAGACCCAGTACTTC. This encodes CASRLNSQETQYF.

This clonotype was seen a handful of times. This chain connects TRBV7-2 to TRBJ2-1, with TRBD2 identical over 8 bases. The CDR3 is 16 amino acids. Trimming cost V 5 bases and J 4 bases; bases outside gene matches: 10. CDR1 is SGHTA and CDR2 is FQGNSA in the germline V gene. As DNA, the CDR3 is TGTGCCAGCAGCATCCAACTAGCGGCGCAGTACAATGAGCAGTTCTTC. Amino acids: CASSIQLAAQYNEQFF.

This clonotype was seen repeatedly, ten times or more. V gene TRBV12-3 or TRBV12-4 combines with J gene TRBJ2-3; perhaps TRBD2 as D (6 bases). The CDR3 spans 13 residues. V was shortened by 5 bases and J by 2 bases, with 8 bases between the two germline ends. CDR3 DNA: TGTGCCAGCAGTGGAGGGGCCACAGATACGCAGTATTTT. Protein product: CASSGGATDTQYF.

This clonotype was found many times. J is TRBJ2-1 and V is TRBV11-2, with D perhaps TRBD2 (7 bases). The CDR3 runs to 14 residues. Between the trimmed V and J ends, which lost 8 bases and 3 bases, there was a span of 14 bases. Germline V gene data show CDR1 as SGHAT and CDR2 as FQNNGV. CDR3: CASLGGGIYNEQFF. CDR3 DNA: TGTGCCAGCTTAGGGGGGGGGATCTACAATGAGCAGTTCTTC.

The chain is built from TRBV29-1 and TRBJ2-7; 7 positions agree with TRBD2. Germline V gene data show CDR1 as SQVTM and CDR2 as ANQGSEA. The CDR3 spans 13 residues. Trimming at V came to 7 bases and at J to 5 bases, leaving 11 bases not matched to a gene. Written as DNA, the CDR3 is TGCAGCGCAGGGAGGGAGGGCGGCAACGAGCAGTACTTC. Its protein product is CSAGREGGNEQYF.

V is TRBV19 and J is TRBJ1-5; 8 bases map to TRBD1. Germline loops: CDR1 LNHDA, CDR2 SQIVND (reference sequence). The CDR3 has 16 residues. V was pared by 2 bases and J by 3 bases, with 6 bases of the junction left unmatched. In DNA form, the CDR3 reads TGTGCCAGTAGTATAACCCGGGACAGGTACAATCAGCCCCAGCATTTT. Protein product: CASSITRDRYNQPQHF.

For this clonotype: This may be a read error, as it is one base from a much larger clone. CDR3 DNA sequence: TGTGCCATCAGTGAGTCGCAACAGGGATGGCAGCCCCAGAATTTT. This encodes CAISESQQGWQPQNF. The genes are TRBV10-3 and TRBJ1-5, with a tentative D call TRBD1 (6 bases). The CDR3 length is 15 residues. The V gene's germline CDR1 is ENHRY and CDR2 SYGVKD.

This clonotype was seen only a few times. The J gene is TRBJ2-3, the V gene TRBV2, with D possibly called TRBD1 or TRBD2 (5 bases each). This CDR3 contains 14 residues. Per the germline V gene, CDR1 is SNHLY and CDR2 is FYNNEI. Trimming took off 7 bases at V and 6 bases at J, with 17 bases between the two ends. The CDR3 nucleotides read TGTGCCAGCACTCGGGACCCATCCCCGGATACGCAGTATTTT. It specifies CASTRDPSPDTQYF.

The V gene is TRBV5-4, the J gene TRBJ1-3, with TRBD1 matching over 8 bases. V was pared by 0 bases and J by 1 base, with 3 bases of the junction left unmatched. The germline gives CDR1 SGHNT, CDR2 YYREEE (reference sequence). The CDR3 contains 16 residues. CDR3 DNA: TGTGCCAGCAGCTTGGAAGGGACAGGTTCTGGAAACACCATATATTTT. It yields the protein CASSLEGTGSGNTIYF.

This clonotype has a count of ten or more. The rearrangement links TRBV7-8 to TRBJ2-3; D gene unclear. The CDR3 contains 12 residues. Trimming stripped 5 bases from V and 2 bases from J, with 5 bases between. CDR1 and CDR2 (germline): SGHVS, FQNEAQ. The CDR3 nucleotides read TGTGCCAGCAGCCCCACCACAGATACGCAGTATTTT. Protein sequence: CASSPTTDTQYF.

On this clonotype: A much larger clone lies a single base off, so this may be a read error. The chain links TRBV7-2 to TRBJ2-7, with D possibly TRBD2 on 7 matching bases. Germline loops: CDR1 SGHTA, CDR2 FQGNSA. The CDR3 contains 15 residues. V was shortened by 5 bases and J by 5 bases, with 19 bases between the two germline ends. The CDR3 sequence is CASSAPYPGGHEQYF. The CDR3 coding sequence is TGTGCCAGCAGCGCACCATATCCGGGGGGCCACGAGCAGTACTTC.

This clonotype turned up a few times. V gene TRBV12-3 or TRBV12-4 combines with J gene TRBJ1-5; 7 bases are a match to TRBD1. The V segment lost 5 bases and the J segment 4 bases; nucleotides outside the gene matches: 5. The CDR3 is 14 residues long. CDR3 sequence reads: CASSPGTANQPQHF. DNA for the CDR3: TGTGCCAGCAGTCCCGGGACAGCTAATCAGCCCCAGCATTTT.

A word on this clonotype: A read error may explain this, as a much larger clone is one base away. The chain uses TRBV7-9 and TRBJ2-2, with D uncertain. The CDR3 runs to 13 residues. Per germline, CDR1 SEHNR and CDR2 FQNEAQ (reference sequence). The germline V and J ends were trimmed by 7 bases and 1 base, with 7 bases remaining between them. This CDR3 reads CASTPLNTGELFF. Here the CDR3 DNA reads TGTGCCAGCACTCCTTTGAACACCGGGGAGCTGTTTTTT.

This clonotype was seen only a few times. The chain links TRBV19 to TRBJ2-2, with 8 bases identical to TRBD2. The CDR3 runs 15 residues. CDR1 is LNHDA and CDR2 is SQIVND in the germline V gene (reference sequence). V trimming: 5 bases; J trimming: 1 base; junction bases outside the gene matches: 3. The DNA for the CDR3 is TGTGCCAGTAGTCGACTAGCGTTGAACACCGGGGAGCTGTTTTTT. Its protein product is CASSRLALNTGELFF.